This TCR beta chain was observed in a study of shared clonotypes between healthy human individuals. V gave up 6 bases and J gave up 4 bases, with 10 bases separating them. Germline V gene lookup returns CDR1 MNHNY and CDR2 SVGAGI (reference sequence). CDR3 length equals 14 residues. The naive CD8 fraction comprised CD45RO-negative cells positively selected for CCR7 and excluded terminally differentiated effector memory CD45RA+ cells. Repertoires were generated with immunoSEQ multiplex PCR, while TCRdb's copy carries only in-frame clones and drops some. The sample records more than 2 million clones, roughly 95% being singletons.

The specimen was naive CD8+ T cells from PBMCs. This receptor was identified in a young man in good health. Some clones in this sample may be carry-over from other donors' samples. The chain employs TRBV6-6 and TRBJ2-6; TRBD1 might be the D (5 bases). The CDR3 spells CASRAGPGANVLTF. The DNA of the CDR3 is TGTGCCAGCAGAGCAGGGCCCGGGGCCAACGTCCTGACTTTC.